The 30 T cell receptor beta chains presented below share a single source sample, sequenced in a study of T cell responses to AZD1222 COVID-19 vaccine. The protocol was immunoSEQ multiplex PCR, while the TCRdb copy is restricted to in-frame clones and leaves out a portion. The data contain fewer than 200,000 clones, 85% to 90% of them seen just once; the ten biggest clones take up more than 0.4%. Sequenced material: peripheral blood, taken on day 0 of AZD1222 vaccination. The receptors here all came from an adult in good health.

The chain employs TRBV9 and TRBJ1-1, with unresolved D. CDR1 is SGDLS, CDR2 YYNGEE, per germline. This CDR3 is built from 13 residues. Deletions cut 3 bases from V and 4 bases from J, with 10 bases between. CDR3 bases: TGTGCCAGCAGCGCGGACGGCCTCACTGAAGCTTTCTTT. Translation: CASSADGLTEAFF.

This chain joins TRBV27 and TRBJ2-7; no clear D. Germline CDR1 reads MNHEY; CDR2 reads SMNVEV (reference sequence). The CDR3 length is 11 residues. Trimming cost V 5 bases and J 7 bases, with 9 bases left between them. The CDR3 loop reads CASSRGEEQYF. CDR3 nucleotides: TGTGCCAGCAGTCGTGGTGAGGAGCAGTACTTC.

This sequence joins TRBV11-2 and TRBJ1-5; 9 bases match TRBD1. V lost 5 bases and J lost 7; bases outside the gene matches: 12. Germline V gene sequence: CDR1 SGHAT, CDR2 FQNNGV. The CDR3 totals 16 residues. The CDR3 region is CASSPRTGATGQPQHF. The CDR3 bases are TGTGCCAGCAGCCCGAGGACAGGGGCAACGGGGCAGCCCCAGCATTTT.

The chain couples TRBV10-1 to TRBJ2-7; 8 bases map to TRBD2. Germline V gives CDR1 WNHNN, CDR2 SYGVQD (reference sequence). CDR3 length equals 16 residues. Trimming cost V 11 bases and J 2 bases; bases outside gene matches: 17. The CDR3 coding sequence is TGCGCCCGCTGTGACGGGGGGGGCCCTTTTCCCTACGAGCAGTACTTC. This encodes CARCDGGGPFPYEQYF.

The chain uses TRBV15 and TRBJ1-5; tentatively, D is TRBD1 (6 bases). CDR3 length: 14 amino acids. Germline V gene sequence: CDR1 LNHNV, CDR2 YYDKDF (reference sequence). Trimming pared 5 bases from V and 5 bases from J, leaving 13 bases between. This CDR3 reads CATSWAGEDQPQHF. In DNA form, the CDR3 reads TGTGCCACCAGCTGGGCAGGGGAAGATCAGCCCCAGCATTTT.

In its sample, this clone was seen once. This sequence joins TRBV7-9 and TRBJ1-6, with TRBD1 matching over 10 bases. V lost 4 bases, J lost 7 bases, and 1 base stayed unmatched. CDR1 and CDR2 from the germline V gene are SEHNR and FQNEAQ (reference sequence). This CDR3 spans 14 amino acids. The CDR3 protein is CASSSTGGNSPLHF. The CDR3 bases are TGTGCCAGCAGCTCGACAGGGGGCAATTCACCCCTCCACTTT.

The V call is TRBV5-1, the J call TRBJ1-1, with TRBD1 matching 7 bases. Trimming at V came to 0 bases and at J to 6 bases, leaving 8 bases not matched to a gene. Germline V lookup: CDR1 SGHRS, CDR2 YFSETQ. The length of the CDR3 is 15 residues. This CDR3 is CASSLGQGSYAEAFF. CDR3 nucleotides: TGCGCCAGCAGCTTGGGACAGGGCTCATATGCTGAAGCTTTCTTT. The full variable domain, in which reference TRBV5-1 and TRBJ1-1 provide the parts outside the CDR3, is KAGVTQTPRYLIKTRGQQVTLSCSPISGHRSVSWYQQTPGQGLQFLFEYFSETQRNKGNFPGRFSGRQFSNSRSEMNVSTLELGDSALYLCASSLGQGSYAEAFFGQGTRLTVV.

The V call is TRBV4-2, the J call TRBJ2-3; D is perhaps TRBD2 (6 bases). This CDR3 spans 15 amino acids. CDR1 is LGHNA and CDR2 is YNFKEQ in the germline V gene. The ends were cut back, 6 bases at V and 0 bases at J, with 13 bases in the middle. CDR3 loop: CASRLAAESTDTQYF. The CDR3 DNA reads TGTGCCAGCAGACTAGCAGCGGAGAGCACAGATACGCAGTATTTT.

The J gene is TRBJ2-5, the V gene TRBV5-1; D might be TRBD1 (8 bases). The CDR3 runs 15 residues. Germline CDR1 is SGHRS and CDR2 is YFSETQ. V lost 4 bases, J lost 0 bases, and 13 bases lay in between. CDR3 loop: CASSRGDRNQETQYF. In DNA form, the CDR3 reads TGCGCCAGCAGCCGGGGGGACAGGAACCAAGAGACCCAGTACTTC.

This sequence joins TRBV2 and TRBJ1-2; D might be TRBD1 (5 bases). The V and J ends lost 3 bases and 4 bases respectively, with 18 bases between them. CDR3 size: 16 residues. Germline values: CDR1 SNHLY, CDR2 FYNNEI. CDR3: CASSEGPGQGGYGYTF. In DNA form, the CDR3 reads TGTGCCAGCAGTGAGGGGCCGGGGCAGGGAGGCTATGGCTACACCTTC.

This sequence joins TRBV4-3 and TRBJ1-5, with 9 bases identical to TRBD1. The CDR3 runs to 15 residues. Germline V gives CDR1 LGHNA, CDR2 YSLEER. The ends lost 5 bases at V and 4 bases at J; junction bases unmatched: 6. CDR3 DNA: TGCGCCAGCAGCGAGGACAGGGGACTAAATCAGCCCCAGCATTTT. It yields the protein CASSEDRGLNQPQHF.

The V gene is TRBV30, the J gene TRBJ1-6, with 8 bases lining up with TRBD1. Trimming cost V 6 bases and J 7 bases; bases outside gene matches: 2. The CDR3 loop spans 12 amino acids. Germline values: CDR1 GTSNPN, CDR2 SVGIG (reference sequence). DNA of the CDR3: TGTGCCTGCACAGGGGGAAATTCACCCCTCCACTTT. Protein sequence: CACTGGNSPLHF.

The chain links TRBV4-3 to TRBJ1-2; no clear D gene. Per the germline V gene, CDR1 is LGHNA and CDR2 is YSLEER. CDR3 size: 13 residues. The V and J ends lost 2 bases and 4 bases respectively, with 8 bases between them. The CDR3 DNA follows: TGCGCCAGCAGCCAACTACAAGGCTATGGCTACACCTTC. Translated, it gives CASSQLQGYGYTF.

This chain uses TRBV6-5 with TRBJ1-2; TRBD1 agrees at 11 bases. CDR3 length equals 14 residues. Unmatched junction bases numbered 13, after V lost 7 bases and J lost 12 bases. Looked up from germline, CDR1 is MNHEY and CDR2 is SVGAGI. The CDR3 protein is CASNPLGGQGGNTF. The DNA for the CDR3 is TGTGCCAGCAATCCCCTCGGGGGACAGGGGGGAAACACCTTC.

This chain uses TRBV7-2 with TRBJ1-1; the D gene is possibly TRBD1 (5 bases). CDR1 and CDR2 (germline): SGHTA, FQGNSA. The CDR3 runs to 13 residues. The V gene lost 4 bases and the J gene lost 6 bases, with 12 bases spanning the gap. This CDR3 reads CASSSKGASEAFF. The CDR3 DNA reads as TGTGCCAGCAGCTCAAAAGGGGCTTCTGAAGCTTTCTTT.

The CDR3 sequence: CASSQETGGPETQYF. The CDR3 DNA reads as TGTGCCAGCAGCCAAGAAACGGGGGGGCCGGAGACCCAGTACTTC. The chain uses TRBV3-1 (or the pseudogene TRBV3-2) and TRBJ2-5; TRBD2 matches at 8 bases. This CDR3 has 15 amino acids. The germline CDR1 and CDR2 sequences are LGHDT and YNNKEL (reference sequence). V lost 0 bases to trimming and J lost 5 bases; unmatched junction nucleotides: 5.

The chain employs TRBV11-2 and TRBJ1-5; weak D call: TRBD1 (5 bases). Trimming pared 0 bases from V and 0 bases from J, leaving 18 bases between. Germline V gene lookup returns CDR1 SGHAT and CDR2 FQNNGV. The CDR3 covers 19 residues. The CDR3 is CASSLDRLTNGGSNQPQHF. DNA of the CDR3: TGTGCCAGCAGCTTAGATCGCTTAACTAACGGGGGTAGCAATCAGCCCCAGCATTTT.

The chain employs TRBV4-3 and TRBJ2-7; 7 bases agree with TRBD1. This CDR3 is 14 amino acids long. V shed 1 base and J 4 bases; nucleotides not matched to a gene: 4. Per the germline V gene, CDR1 is LGHNA and CDR2 is YSLEER. CDR3 sequence reads: CASSQGDSGYEQYF. As DNA, the CDR3 is TGCGCCAGCAGCCAAGGGGACAGCGGTTACGAGCAGTACTTC.

V and J are TRBV5-1 and TRBJ2-6; TRBD1 matches at 7 bases. The CDR3 consists of 18 residues. Germline V lookup: CDR1 SGHRS, CDR2 YFSETQ. V trimming: 1 base; J trimming: 3 bases; junction bases outside the gene matches: 10. This CDR3 is CASSLRSTGLGGANVLTF. The CDR3 nucleotides read TGCGCCAGCAGCTTGAGGTCGACAGGGCTAGGTGGGGCCAACGTCCTGACTTTC.

CDR3 amino acids: CASSEDSRNTEAFF. The CDR3 DNA is TGCGCCAGCAGTGAGGATTCTCGGAACACTGAAGCTTTCTTT. The V gene is TRBV10-1, the J gene TRBJ1-1; D unclear. The germline V gene has CDR1 WNHNN and CDR2 SYGVQD (reference sequence). Trimming pared 2 bases from V and 1 base from J, leaving 8 bases between. The length of the CDR3 is 14 residues.

V gene TRBV19 combines with J gene TRBJ2-3; perhaps D is TRBD1 or TRBD2 (5 bases each). This CDR3 has 16 amino acids. Trimming cost V 2 bases and J 3 bases, with 15 bases left between them. Germline V gene data show CDR1 as LNHDA and CDR2 as SQIVND (reference sequence). The CDR3 region is CASSILSQGGTDTQYF. In DNA, the CDR3 is TGTGCCAGTAGTATATTGAGTCAGGGCGGGACAGATACGCAGTATTTT.

The chain is built from TRBV3-1 (or the pseudogene TRBV3-2) and TRBJ1-1; 7 nucleotides align to TRBD1. The CDR3 loop spans 14 amino acids. V was clipped by 6 bases and J by 4 bases; unmatched bases: 8. Germline CDR1 and CDR2: LGHDT and YNNKEL (reference sequence). In DNA, the CDR3 is TGTGCCAGCAGGGCGAGGGGGCCGGCCACTGAAGCTTTCTTT. It encodes CASRARGPATEAFF.

The rearrangement links TRBV9 to TRBJ1-1; 7 bases align to TRBD1. Unmatched junction bases numbered 7, after V lost 3 bases and J lost 2 bases. This CDR3 comprises 15 residues. CDR1 SGDLS and CDR2 YYNGEE come from the germline V gene. DNA of the CDR3: TGTGCCAGCAGCGCCAGGGGGATCGAAAACACTGAAGCTTTCTTT. Translating it yields CASSARGIENTEAFF.

The chain uses TRBV11-2 and TRBJ2-4; the match to TRBD2 covers 11 bases. Germline trimming cut 0 bases from V and 0 bases from J; bases unmatched to any gene: 7. The CDR3 sequence is 19 residues long. CDR1 and CDR2 (germline): SGHAT, FQNNGV. CDR3 DNA: TGTGCCAGCAGCTTAGATTTAGCGGGAGGGGGGCTAGCCAAAAACATTCAGTACTTC. Amino acid sequence: CASSLDLAGGGLAKNIQYF.

The V call is TRBV27, the J call TRBJ1-1, with 8 nucleotides matching TRBD1. Germline V gene lookup returns CDR1 MNHEY and CDR2 SMNVEV (reference sequence). The length of the CDR3 is 13 residues. V was pared by 6 bases and J by 10 bases, with 10 bases of the junction left unmatched. In nucleotides, the CDR3 is TGTGCCAGCAGCGACCCCGGACAGGGACGAGCTTTCTTT. Translating it yields CASSDPGQGRAFF.

The CDR3 loop reads CASSLWRNYGYTF. In DNA, the CDR3 is TGTGCCAGCAGTTTATGGCGGAACTATGGCTACACCTTC. J is TRBJ1-2 and V is TRBV28; D gene ambiguous. V was shortened by 0 bases and J by 2 bases, with 4 bases between the two germline ends. The germline CDR1 and CDR2 sequences are MDHEN and SYDVKM. The CDR3 loop spans 13 amino acids.

The V gene is TRBV14, the J gene TRBJ1-2; D unresolved. The CDR3 sequence is 14 residues long. Germline CDR1 reads SGHDN; CDR2 reads FVKESK. Trimming cost V 1 base and J 4 bases, with 10 bases left between them. The CDR3: CASSQVGRPYGYTF. The CDR3 DNA follows: TGTGCCAGCAGCCAAGTCGGACGGCCCTATGGCTACACCTTC.

This sequence joins TRBV5-1 and TRBJ2-5; a weak D match, TRBD2 (7 bases). Germline-derived CDR1 and CDR2 are SGHRS and YFSETQ. V was cut by 6 bases and J by 3 bases, with 15 bases left in between. The CDR3 length is 14 residues. The DNA for the CDR3 is TGCGCCAGCACCTCCTCGGGGGGCGAAGAGACCCAGTACTTC. Its protein product is CASTSSGGEETQYF.

The CDR3 protein is CASSIGTGGSSGANVLTF. Written as DNA, the CDR3 is TGTGCCAGTAGTATAGGGACAGGGGGTAGCTCTGGGGCCAACGTCCTGACTTTC. The chain is built from TRBV19 and TRBJ2-6, with 10 bases that match TRBD1. CDR3 size: 18 residues. V shed 1 base and J 0 bases; nucleotides not matched to a gene: 3. Per the germline V gene, CDR1 is LNHDA and CDR2 is SQIVND (reference sequence). Filled out from reference TRBV19 and TRBJ2-6, the complete variable domain reads DGGITQSPKYLFRKEGQNVTLSCEQNLNHDAMYWYRQDPGQGLRLIYYSQIVNDFQKGDIAEGYSVSREKKESFPLTVTSAQKNPTAFYLCASSIGTGGSSGANVLTFGAGSRLTVL.

The chain recombines TRBV28 with TRBJ2-5; 15 bases are a match to TRBD2. CDR3 length equals 18 residues. V was clipped by 6 bases and J by 2 bases; unmatched bases: 10. The V gene's germline CDR1 is MDHEN and CDR2 SYDVKM. Here the CDR3 DNA reads TGTGCCAGCAGCTCCGGGATGGGACTAGCGGGGGGTCAAGAGACCCAGTACTTC. It is translated as CASSSGMGLAGGQETQYF.